This TCR beta chain was captured by sequencing in a study of Graves' ophthalmopathy and Graves' hyperthyroidism. On the study more broadly: The blood sample was drawn at first diagnosis and before any treatment.

Amplified material comprised TCR beta CDR3 regions derived from RNA transcripts. The library came from an HTBI-primed first-round RT-PCR and a second-round multiplex PCR. TCRdb fed the multiplex PCR reads into MiXCR, producing one record per CDR3 protein. This sample has about 23,000 distinct CDR3 sequences, with roughly 50% found just once. This CDR3 region has 14 residues. V was trimmed by 3 bases and J by 8 bases, leaving 13 bases between them. Germline V lookup: CDR1 LNHDA, CDR2 SQIVND (reference sequence). The PBMCs originated from around 10 ml of fresh peripheral blood. This receptor was obtained from an adult woman with stable Graves' hyperthyroidism. The chain employs TRBV19 and TRBJ1-4; D uncertain. The material sequenced was peripheral blood. In DNA form, the CDR3 reads TGTGCCAGTAGTATTGGCGCGGTTCCCGAAAAACTGTTTTTT. It specifies CASSIGAVPEKLFF.